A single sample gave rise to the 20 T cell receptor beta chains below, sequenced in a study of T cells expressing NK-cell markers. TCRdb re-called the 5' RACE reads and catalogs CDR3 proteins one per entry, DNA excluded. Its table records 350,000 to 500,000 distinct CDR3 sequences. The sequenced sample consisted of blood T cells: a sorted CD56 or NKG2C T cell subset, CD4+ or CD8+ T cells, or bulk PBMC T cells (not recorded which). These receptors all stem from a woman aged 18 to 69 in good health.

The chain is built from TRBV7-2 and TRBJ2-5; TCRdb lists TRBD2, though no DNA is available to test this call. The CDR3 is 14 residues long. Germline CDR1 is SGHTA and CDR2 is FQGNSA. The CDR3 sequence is CASQGLAGWETQYF.

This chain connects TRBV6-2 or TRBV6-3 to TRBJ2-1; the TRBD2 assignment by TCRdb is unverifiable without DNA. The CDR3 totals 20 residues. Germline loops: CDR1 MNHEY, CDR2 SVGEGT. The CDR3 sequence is CASSYSLGKALAGHYNEQFF.

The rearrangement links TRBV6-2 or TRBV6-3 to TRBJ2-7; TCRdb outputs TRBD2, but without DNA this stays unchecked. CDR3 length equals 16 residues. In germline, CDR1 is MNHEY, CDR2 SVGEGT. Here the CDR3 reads CASSYSTRGMTYEQYF.

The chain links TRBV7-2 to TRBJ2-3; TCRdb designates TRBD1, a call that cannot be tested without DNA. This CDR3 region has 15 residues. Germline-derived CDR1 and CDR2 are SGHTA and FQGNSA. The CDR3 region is CASSPGGPSTDTQYF.

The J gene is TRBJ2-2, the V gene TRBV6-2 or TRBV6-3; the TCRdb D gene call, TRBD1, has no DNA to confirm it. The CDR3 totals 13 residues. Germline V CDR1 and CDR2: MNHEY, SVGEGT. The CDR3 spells CASSEDITGELFF.

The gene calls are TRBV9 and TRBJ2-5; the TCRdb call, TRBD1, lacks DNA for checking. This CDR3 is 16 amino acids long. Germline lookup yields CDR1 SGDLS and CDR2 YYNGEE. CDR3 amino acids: CASSIPQAAPQETQYF.

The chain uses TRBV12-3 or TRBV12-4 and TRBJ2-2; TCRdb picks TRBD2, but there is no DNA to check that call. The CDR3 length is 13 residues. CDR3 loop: CASRRGGAGELFF.

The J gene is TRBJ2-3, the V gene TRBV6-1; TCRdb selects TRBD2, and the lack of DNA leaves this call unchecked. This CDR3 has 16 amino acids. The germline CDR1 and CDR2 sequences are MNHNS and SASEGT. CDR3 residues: CASSPLGLAGADTQYF.

This chain's CDR3 is CASSLGDARSLWEQYF. The chain has TRBV5-1 and TRBJ2-7; TCRdb lists TRBD1, though no DNA is available to test this call. The germline V gene has CDR1 SGHRS and CDR2 YFSETQ. The CDR3 sequence is 16 residues long.

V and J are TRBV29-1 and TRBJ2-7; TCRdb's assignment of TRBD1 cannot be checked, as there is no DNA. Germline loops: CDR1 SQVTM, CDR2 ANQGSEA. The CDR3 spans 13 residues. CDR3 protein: CSVELQGAREQYF.

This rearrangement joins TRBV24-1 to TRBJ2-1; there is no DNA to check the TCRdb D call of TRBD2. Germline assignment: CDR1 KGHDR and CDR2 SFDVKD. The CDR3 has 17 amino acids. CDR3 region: CATSDLPSRSSFPEQFF.

CDR3: CAWSEGANEKLFF. This sequence joins TRBV30 and TRBJ1-4; checking the TCRdb D call of TRBD1 is not possible without DNA. Germline CDR1 is GTSNPN and CDR2 is SVGIG (reference sequence). This CDR3 spans 13 amino acids.

The CDR3 loop reads CASSQGQGWLVSYNEQFF. The rearrangement links TRBV14 to TRBJ2-1; TCRdb indicates TRBD2, and absent DNA this call remains unverified. Germline CDR1 and CDR2: SGHDN and FVKESK. This CDR3 comprises 18 residues.

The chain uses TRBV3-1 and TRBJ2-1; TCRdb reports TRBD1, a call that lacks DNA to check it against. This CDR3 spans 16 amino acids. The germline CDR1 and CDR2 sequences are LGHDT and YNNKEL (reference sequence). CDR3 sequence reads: CASSQTHGGYYNEQFF.

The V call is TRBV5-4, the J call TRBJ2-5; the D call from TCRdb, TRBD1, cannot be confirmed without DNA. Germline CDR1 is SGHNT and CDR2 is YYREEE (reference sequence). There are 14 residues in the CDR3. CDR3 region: CASSFGDRGETQYF.

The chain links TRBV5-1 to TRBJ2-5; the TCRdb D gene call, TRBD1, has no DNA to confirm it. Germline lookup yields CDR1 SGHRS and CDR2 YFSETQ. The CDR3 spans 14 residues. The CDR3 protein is CASSLSGRGETQYF.

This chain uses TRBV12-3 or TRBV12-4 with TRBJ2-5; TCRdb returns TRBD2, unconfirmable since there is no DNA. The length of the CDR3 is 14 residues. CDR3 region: CAISAGGPGETQYF.

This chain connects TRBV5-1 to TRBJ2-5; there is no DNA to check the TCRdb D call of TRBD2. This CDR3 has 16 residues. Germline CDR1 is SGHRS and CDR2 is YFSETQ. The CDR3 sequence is CASRIGGLALQETQYF.

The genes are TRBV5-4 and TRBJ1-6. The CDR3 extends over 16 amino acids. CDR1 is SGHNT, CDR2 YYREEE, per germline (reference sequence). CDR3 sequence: CASSLGRGADNSPLHF. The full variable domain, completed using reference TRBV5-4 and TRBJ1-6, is ETGVTQSPTHLIKTRGQQVTLRCSSQSGHNTVSWYQQALGQGPQFIFQYYREEENGRGNFPPRFSGLQFPNYSSELNVNALELDDSALYLCASSLGRGADNSPLHFGNGTRLTVT.

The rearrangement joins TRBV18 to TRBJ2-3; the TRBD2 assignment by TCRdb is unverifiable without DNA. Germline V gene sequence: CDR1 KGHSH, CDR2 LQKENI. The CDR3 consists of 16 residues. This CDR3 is CASSETRVRGTDTQYF.